The 10 T cell receptor beta chains presented below share a single source sample, sequenced in a study of Graves' ophthalmopathy and Graves' hyperthyroidism. As the template, RNA transcripts were used to amplify TCR beta CDR3 regions. First-round RT-PCR with HTBI primers preceded a second-round multiplex PCR. In TCRdb, the multiplex PCR reads were re-called with MiXCR into one record per CDR3 protein. The repertoire has just over 400,000 distinct CDR3 sequences, roughly 20% of them found once; the top ten carry roughly 3%. Input material: peripheral blood. The receptors were gathered from a woman under 30 with stable Graves' hyperthyroidism.

At least ten counts were recorded for this clonotype. The chain links TRBV15 to TRBJ1-6, with a weak D call TRBD1 (6 bases). Trimming took 6 bases from V and 7 from J, leaving 13 bases between them. CDR3 length: 14 amino acids. Germline CDR1 reads LNHNV; CDR2 reads YYDKDF (reference sequence). CDR3 nucleotides: TGTGCCACCAGATCCAGGGGCCGAAATTCACCCCTCCACTTT. It specifies CATRSRGRNSPLHF.

This sequence joins TRBV6-5 and TRBJ1-1, with TRBD1 matching 11 bases. V lost 2 bases, J lost 5 bases, and 10 bases stayed unmatched. CDR1 is MNHEY and CDR2 is SVGAGI in the germline V gene. The CDR3 consists of 17 residues. The CDR3 is CASSYGQGAYLGTEAFF. CDR3 coding DNA: TGTGCCAGCAGTTACGGACAGGGGGCATACCTGGGAACTGAAGCTTTCTTT.

This clonotype was detected many times. V and J are TRBV6-5 and TRBJ2-5, with D possibly TRBD2 on 5 matching bases. Germline V gives CDR1 MNHEY, CDR2 SVGAGI. V shed 0 bases and J shed 5 bases, with 13 bases lying between them. The CDR3 has 15 residues. The CDR3 region has the DNA TGTGCCAGCAGTTACTCCCCTGGCCGAGGGGAGACCCAGTACTTC. Encoded protein: CASSYSPGRGETQYF.

This rearrangement joins TRBV19 to TRBJ1-5; TRBD1 might be the D (5 bases). The CDR3 spans 15 residues. The germline gives CDR1 LNHDA, CDR2 SQIVND (reference sequence). Trimming cost V 5 bases and J 4 bases, with 15 bases left between them. The CDR3 nucleotides are TGTGCCAGTAGTGCAACCGGGGCCTCAAATCAGCCCCAGCATTTT. This translates into CASSATGASNQPQHF.

This sequence joins TRBV20-1 and TRBJ2-3, with D hard to call. The V end was cut by 5 bases, the J end by 4 bases, with 16 bases between. Germline-derived CDR1 and CDR2 are DFQATT and SNEGSKA (reference sequence). The CDR3 sequence is 14 residues long. The CDR3 nucleotides are TGCAGTGCTCCCGTAATCTCTGGTGCAGATACGCAGTATTTT. Translating it yields CSAPVISGADTQYF.

This chain uses TRBV28 with TRBJ2-7, with 8 bases aligning to TRBD1. Germline V lookup: CDR1 MDHEN, CDR2 SYDVKM. J gave up 3 bases and V 5 bases, and 6 bases lay outside the gene matches. The length of the CDR3 is 14 residues. The CDR3 sequence: CASSRPGGFYEQYF. CDR3 sequence (DNA): TGTGCCAGCAGTAGGCCAGGGGGCTTCTACGAGCAGTACTTC.

This clonotype was found many times. The chain has TRBV20-1 and TRBJ2-7; D tentatively reads TRBD1 or TRBD2 (5 bases each). The CDR3 length is 13 residues. The V end was cut by 3 bases, the J end by 0 bases, with 9 bases between. The germline CDR1 and CDR2 sequences are DFQATT and SNEGSKA (reference sequence). The CDR3 DNA is TGCAGTGCTAGGGGGGAGAACTCCTACGAGCAGTACTTC. This translates into CSARGENSYEQYF.

V usage is TRBV10-1 and J usage is TRBJ2-2; D gene uncertain. CDR1 and CDR2 (germline): WNHNN, SYGVQD (reference sequence). This CDR3 is 14 amino acids long. V was pared by 2 bases and J by 5 bases, with 9 bases between. Here the CDR3 reads CASSEDKPTGELFF. CDR3 nucleotide sequence: TGCGCCAGCAGTGAGGACAAACCTACCGGGGAGCTGTTTTTT.

This clonotype was seen many times. The rearrangement joins TRBV19 to TRBJ2-5; 7 bases align to TRBD1. Germline V CDR1 and CDR2: LNHDA, SQIVND (reference sequence). The CDR3 runs to 15 residues. V shed 6 bases, J shed 3 bases, and the junction held 10 bases outside the gene matches. CDR3 sequence: CASSLPGTEKETQYF. The DNA of the CDR3 is TGTGCCAGTAGCCTACCGGGGACAGAGAAAGAGACCCAGTACTTC.

Ten or more counts support this clonotype. The genes are TRBV12-3 or TRBV12-4 and TRBJ2-5; 8 nucleotides align to TRBD2. V shed 6 bases, J shed 5 bases, and the junction held 8 bases outside the gene matches. CDR3 length equals 14 residues. CDR3 residues: CASSPLGGAETQYF. CDR3 sequence (DNA): TGTGCCAGCAGCCCCCTCGGGGGGGCTGAGACCCAGTACTTC.